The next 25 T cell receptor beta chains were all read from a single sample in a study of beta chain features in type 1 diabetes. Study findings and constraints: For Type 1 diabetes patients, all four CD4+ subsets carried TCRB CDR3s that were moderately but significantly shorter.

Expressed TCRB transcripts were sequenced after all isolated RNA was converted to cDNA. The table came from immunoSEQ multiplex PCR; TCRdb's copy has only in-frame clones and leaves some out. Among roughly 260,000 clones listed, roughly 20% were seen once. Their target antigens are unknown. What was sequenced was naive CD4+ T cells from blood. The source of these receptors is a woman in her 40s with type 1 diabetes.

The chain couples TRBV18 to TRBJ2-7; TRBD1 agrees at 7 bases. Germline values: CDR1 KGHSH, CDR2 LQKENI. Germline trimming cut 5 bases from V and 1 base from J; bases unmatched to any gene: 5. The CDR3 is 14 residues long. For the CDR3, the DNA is TGTGCCAGCTCAGGTGGACAGGAGTCCTACGAGCAGTACTTC. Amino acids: CASSGGQESYEQYF.

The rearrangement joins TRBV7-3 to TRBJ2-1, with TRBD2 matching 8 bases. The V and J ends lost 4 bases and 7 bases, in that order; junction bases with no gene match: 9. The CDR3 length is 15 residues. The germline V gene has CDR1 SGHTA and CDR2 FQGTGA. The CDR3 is CASSSSGVAGNEQFF. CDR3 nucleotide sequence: TGTGCCAGCAGCTCCTCGGGGGTAGCGGGAAATGAGCAGTTCTTC. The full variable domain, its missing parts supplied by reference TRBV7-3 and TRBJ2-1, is GAGVSQTPSNKVTEKGKYVELRCDPISGHTALYWYRQSLGQGPEFLIYFQGTGAADDSGLPNDRFFAVRPEGSVSTLKIQRTERGDSAVYLCASSSSGVAGNEQFFGPGTRLTVL.

The CDR3 coding sequence is TGTGCCAGCAGCGTGACAGGGGCCGGCGGGGAGACCCAGTACTTC. It codes for CASSVTGAGGETQYF. This chain uses TRBV9 with TRBJ2-5; TRBD1 agrees at 8 bases. V dropped 2 bases and J dropped 5; count of bases not matched to a gene: 8. Germline V gene sequence: CDR1 SGDLS, CDR2 YYNGEE. The CDR3 totals 15 residues.

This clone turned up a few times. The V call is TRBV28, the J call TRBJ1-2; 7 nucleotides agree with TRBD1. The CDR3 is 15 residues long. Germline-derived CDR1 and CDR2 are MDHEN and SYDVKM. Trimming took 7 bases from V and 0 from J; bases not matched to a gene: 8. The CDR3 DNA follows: TGTGCCAGCACTCCCGGGACAGATACTAACTATGGCTACACCTTC. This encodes CASTPGTDTNYGYTF.

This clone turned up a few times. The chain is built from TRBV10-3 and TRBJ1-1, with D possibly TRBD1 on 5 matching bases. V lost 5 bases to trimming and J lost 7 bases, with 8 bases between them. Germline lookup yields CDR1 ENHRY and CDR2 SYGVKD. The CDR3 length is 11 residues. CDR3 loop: CAISQGSEAFF. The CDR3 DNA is TGTGCCATCAGTCAGGGAAGTGAAGCTTTCTTT.

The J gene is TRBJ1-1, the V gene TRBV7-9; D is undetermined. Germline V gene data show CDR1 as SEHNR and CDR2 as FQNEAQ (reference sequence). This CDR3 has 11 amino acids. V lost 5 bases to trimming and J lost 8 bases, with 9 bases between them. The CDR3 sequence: CASSPRPEAFF. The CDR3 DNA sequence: TGTGCCAGCAGCCCCAGGCCGGAAGCTTTCTTT.

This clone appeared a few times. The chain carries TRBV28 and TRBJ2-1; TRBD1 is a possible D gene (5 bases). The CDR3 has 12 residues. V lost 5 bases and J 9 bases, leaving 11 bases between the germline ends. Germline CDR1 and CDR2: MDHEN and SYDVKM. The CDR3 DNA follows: TGTGCCAGCAGTACCGTAAGGGGTGAGCAGTTCTTC. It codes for CASSTVRGEQFF.

The CDR3 here is CAISDRRTGGETQYF. The CDR3 bases are TGTGCCATCAGTGACCGACGGACAGGGGGAGAGACCCAGTACTTC. This chain joins TRBV10-3 and TRBJ2-5; 10 nucleotides align to TRBD1. There are 15 residues in the CDR3. V shed 3 bases, J shed 4 bases, and the junction held 5 bases outside the gene matches. Germline V CDR1 and CDR2: ENHRY, SYGVKD.

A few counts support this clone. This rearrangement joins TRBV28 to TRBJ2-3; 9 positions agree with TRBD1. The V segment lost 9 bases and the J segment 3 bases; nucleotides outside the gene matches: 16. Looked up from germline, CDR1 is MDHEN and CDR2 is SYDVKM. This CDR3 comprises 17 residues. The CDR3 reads CARVPLGTGRRTDTQYF. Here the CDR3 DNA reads TGTGCCAGAGTCCCCTTAGGGACAGGGCGAAGAACAGATACGCAGTATTTT.

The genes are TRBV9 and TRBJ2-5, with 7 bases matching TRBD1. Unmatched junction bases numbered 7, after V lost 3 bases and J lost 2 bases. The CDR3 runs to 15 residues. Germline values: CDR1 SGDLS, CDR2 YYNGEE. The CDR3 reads CASSARQGEQETQYF. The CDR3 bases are TGTGCCAGCAGCGCTAGACAGGGTGAACAAGAGACCCAGTACTTC.

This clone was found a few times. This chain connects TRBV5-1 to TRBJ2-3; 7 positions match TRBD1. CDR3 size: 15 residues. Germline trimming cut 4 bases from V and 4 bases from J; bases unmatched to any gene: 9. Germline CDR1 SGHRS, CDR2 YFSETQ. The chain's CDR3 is CASSRDSAWSDTQYF. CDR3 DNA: TGCGCCAGCAGCCGGGACAGTGCCTGGTCAGATACGCAGTATTTT.

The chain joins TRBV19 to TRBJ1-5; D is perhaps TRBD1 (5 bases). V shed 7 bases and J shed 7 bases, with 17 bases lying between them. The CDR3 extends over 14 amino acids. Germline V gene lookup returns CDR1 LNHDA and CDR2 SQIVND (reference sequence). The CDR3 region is CASTLRQGQQPQHF. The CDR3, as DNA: TGTGCCAGTACGCTCCGGCAGGGTCAACAGCCCCAGCATTTT.

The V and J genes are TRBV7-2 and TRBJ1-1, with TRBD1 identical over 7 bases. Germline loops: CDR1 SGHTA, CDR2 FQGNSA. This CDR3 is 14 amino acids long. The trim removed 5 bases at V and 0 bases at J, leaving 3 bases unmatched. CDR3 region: CASSPGQMNTEAFF. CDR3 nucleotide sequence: TGTGCCAGCAGCCCGGGACAGATGAACACTGAAGCTTTCTTT.

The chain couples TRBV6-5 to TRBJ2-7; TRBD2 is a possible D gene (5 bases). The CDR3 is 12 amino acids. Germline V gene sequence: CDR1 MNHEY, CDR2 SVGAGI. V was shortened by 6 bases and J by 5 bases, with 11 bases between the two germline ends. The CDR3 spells CASRGSGDEQYF. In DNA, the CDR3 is TGTGCCAGCAGAGGGAGTGGGGACGAGCAGTACTTC.

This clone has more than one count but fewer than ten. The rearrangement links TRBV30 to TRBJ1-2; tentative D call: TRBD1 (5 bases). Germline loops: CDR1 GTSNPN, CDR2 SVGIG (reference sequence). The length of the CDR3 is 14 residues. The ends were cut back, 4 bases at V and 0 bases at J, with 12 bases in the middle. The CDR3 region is CAWNPDTSNYGYTF. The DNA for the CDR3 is TGTGCCTGGAATCCGGACACTTCTAACTATGGCTACACCTTC.

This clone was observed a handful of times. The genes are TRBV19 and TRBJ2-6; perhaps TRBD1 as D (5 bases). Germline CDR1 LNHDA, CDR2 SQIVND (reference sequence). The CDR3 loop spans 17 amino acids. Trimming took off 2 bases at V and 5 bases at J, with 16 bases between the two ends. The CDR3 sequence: CASSISWGRGWANVLTF. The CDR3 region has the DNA TGTGCCAGTAGTATATCCTGGGGTAGGGGCTGGGCCAACGTCCTGACTTTC.

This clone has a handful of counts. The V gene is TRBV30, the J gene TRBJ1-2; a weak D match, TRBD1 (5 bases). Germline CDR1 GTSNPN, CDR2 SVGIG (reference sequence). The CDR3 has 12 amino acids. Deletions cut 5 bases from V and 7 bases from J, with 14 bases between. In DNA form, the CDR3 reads TGTGCCTGGGGTGGGGCAGCGGCTGGCTACACCTTC. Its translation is CAWGGAAAGYTF.

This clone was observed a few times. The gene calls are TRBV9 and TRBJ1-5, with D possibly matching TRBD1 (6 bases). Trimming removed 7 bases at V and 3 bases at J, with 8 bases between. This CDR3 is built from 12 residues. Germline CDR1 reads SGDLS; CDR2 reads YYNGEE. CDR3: CASGQFNQPQHF. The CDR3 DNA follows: TGTGCCAGCGGACAGTTCAATCAGCCCCAGCATTTT.

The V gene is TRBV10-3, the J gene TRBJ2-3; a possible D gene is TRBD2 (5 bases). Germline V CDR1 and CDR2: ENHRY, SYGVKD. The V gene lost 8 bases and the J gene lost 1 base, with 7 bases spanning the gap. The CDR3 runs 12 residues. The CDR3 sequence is CAIGSGTDTQYF. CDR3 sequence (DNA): TGTGCCATCGGTAGCGGCACAGATACGCAGTATTTT.

The CDR3 spells CASSLGAGGEYEQFF. The CDR3 nucleotides are TGCGCCAGCAGCTTGGGAGCGGGAGGTGAATATGAGCAGTTCTTC. The chain combines TRBV5-1 with TRBJ2-1, with 9 bases fitting TRBD2. This CDR3 contains 15 residues. Per germline, CDR1 SGHRS and CDR2 YFSETQ. With 0 bases clipped from V and 8 bases from J, the junction kept 6 bases outside the gene matches.

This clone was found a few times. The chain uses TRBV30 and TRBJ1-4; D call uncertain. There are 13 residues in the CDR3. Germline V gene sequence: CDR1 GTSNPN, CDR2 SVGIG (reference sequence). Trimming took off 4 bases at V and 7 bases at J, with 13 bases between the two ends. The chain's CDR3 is CAWTPGLSEKLFF. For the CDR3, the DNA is TGTGCCTGGACCCCAGGTTTGAGTGAAAAACTGTTTTTT. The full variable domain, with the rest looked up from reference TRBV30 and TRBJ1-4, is SQTIHQWPATLVQPVGSPLSLECTVEGTSNPNLYWYRQAAGRGLQLLFYSVGIGQISSEVPQNLSASRPQDRQFILSSKKLLLSDSGFYLCAWTPGLSEKLFFGSGTQLSVL.

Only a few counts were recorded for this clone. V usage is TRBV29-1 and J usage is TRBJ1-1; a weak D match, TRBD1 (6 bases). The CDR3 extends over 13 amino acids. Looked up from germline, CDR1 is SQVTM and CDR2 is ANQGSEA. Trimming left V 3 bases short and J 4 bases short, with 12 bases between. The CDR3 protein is CSVDSEGGTEAFF. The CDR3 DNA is TGCAGCGTTGATAGTGAAGGGGGCACTGAAGCTTTCTTT.

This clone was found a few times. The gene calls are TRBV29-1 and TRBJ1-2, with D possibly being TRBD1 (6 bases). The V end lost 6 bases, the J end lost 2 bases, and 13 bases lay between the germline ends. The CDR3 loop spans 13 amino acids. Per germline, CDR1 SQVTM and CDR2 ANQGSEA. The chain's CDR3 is CSVSGQPNYGYTF. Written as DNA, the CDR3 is TGCAGCGTCTCCGGACAGCCGAACTATGGCTACACCTTC.

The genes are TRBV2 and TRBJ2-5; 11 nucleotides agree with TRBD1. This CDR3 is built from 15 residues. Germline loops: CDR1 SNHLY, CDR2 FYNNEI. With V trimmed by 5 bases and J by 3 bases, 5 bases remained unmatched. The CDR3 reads CASSKRTGGEETQYF. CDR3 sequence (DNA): TGTGCCAGCAGTAAGCGGACAGGGGGCGAAGAGACCCAGTACTTC.

The CDR3 sequence: CASSPQGGQETQYF. The CDR3 DNA sequence: TGTGCCAGCAGCCCCCAGGGGGGCCAAGAGACCCAGTACTTC. The chain uses TRBV7-6 and TRBJ2-5; tentatively, D is TRBD1 (7 bases). Per germline, CDR1 SGHVS and CDR2 FNYEAQ. The V and J ends lost 5 bases and 1 base respectively, with 11 bases between them. The CDR3 sequence is 14 residues long.